The rows below give T cell receptor beta chains drawn from one sample of a study of T cell repertoires in cytomegalovirus infection. A single record per CDR3 protein comes from TCRdb applying MiXCR to the reads. The sample has around 530,000 distinct CDR3 sequences, about 17% seen once. Sequencing input: CD8+ T cells from PBMCs. The receptors originated from a human donor in good health (CMV status not recorded). Some clones in this sample may be carry-over from other donors' samples. Each CDR3 is given with its conserved first and last residue. A D gene is named only where the DNA matches it firmly. Clone size appears in some rows only: once, few, many, or a class for an expanded clone.

j_call d_call clone_size v_call cdr3_aa cdr3_nt
TRBJ2-3 TRBD2 few TRBV27 CASSRGVVDTQYF TGTGCCAGCAGCCGGGGGGTGGTAGATACGCAGTATTTT
TRBJ2-7 - - TRBV9 CASSVDWGSNEQYF TGTGCCAGCAGCGTAGATTGGGGATCGAACGAGCAGTACTTC
TRBJ2-7 - many TRBV7-8 CASSEGTEVIYEQYF TGTGCCAGCAGTGAGGGGACCGAAGTCATCTACGAGCAGTACTTC
TRBJ1-3 - few TRBV20-1 CSARVGRRGSGNTIYF TGCAGTGCTAGAGTGGGGAGAAGGGGCTCTGGAAACACCATATATTTT
TRBJ1-2 - - TRBV10-2 CASSIWLGQQSNYGYTF TGCGCCAGCAGTATTTGGCTCGGTCAACAATCTAACTATGGCTACACCTTC
TRBJ1-3 - few TRBV14 CASSQDSAGDSGNTIYF TGTGCCAGCAGCCAAGATAGTGCAGGGGACTCTGGAAACACCATATATTTT
TRBJ2-7 - few TRBV4-2 CASSQYRDTDSYEQYF TGTGCCAGCAGCCAGTACCGGGACACTGACTCCTACGAGCAGTACTTC
TRBJ2-4 TRBD1 many TRBV4-2 CASSQAGGWDKNIQYF TGTGCCAGCAGCCAAGCAGGGGGCTGGGACAAAAACATTCAGTACTTC
TRBJ2-1 TRBD2 few TRBV7-4 CASSPGLAVSSYNEQFF TGTGCCAGCAGCCCGGGACTAGCGGTTAGCTCCTACAATGAGCAGTTCTTC
TRBJ2-7 - - TRBV6-1 CASSEFISYEQYF TGTGCCAGCAGTGAATTTATCTCCTACGAGCAGTACTTC
TRBJ1-1 TRBD1 - TRBV6-8 CASSYQGVRGRTDAFF TGTGCCAGCAGTTACCAGGGAGTCAGGGGGCGGACTGATGCTTTCTTT
TRBJ2-7 - once TRBV4-2 CASSQPTGGDEQYF TGTGCCAGCAGCCAACCGACTGGGGGCGACGAGCAGTACTTC
TRBJ1-2 - few TRBV29-1 CSVESQTNYGYTF TGCAGCGTTGAGAGTCAGACCAACTATGGCTACACCTTC
TRBJ2-7 TRBD1 - TRBV29-1 CSVGGQGSYEQYF TGCAGCGTTGGGGGACAGGGTTCATACGAGCAGTACTTC
TRBJ2-2 - many TRBV11-2 CASSLVGGSNTGELFF TGTGCCAGCAGCTTAGTGGGCGGCTCGAACACCGGGGAGCTGTTTTTT
TRBJ2-7 TRBD1 many TRBV7-6 CASSPLHSRDRALYEQYF TGTGCCAGCAGCCCTTTACACAGCCGGGACAGGGCTCTCTACGAGCAGTACTTC
TRBJ1-2 - many TRBV27 CASSFRGMSYGYTF TGTGCCAGCAGTTTCCGTGGAATGAGCTATGGCTACACCTTC